What follows is one T cell receptor beta chain and its context. Its specificity is not known. Repertoires were generated with immunoSEQ multiplex PCR, while TCRdb's copy carries only in-frame clones and drops some. The sample lists 20,000 or so clones; just under 75% were seen once. The germline CDR1 and CDR2 sequences are SEHNR and FQNEAQ (reference sequence). Between the trimmed V and J ends, which lost 5 bases and 4 bases, there was a span of 20 bases. This CDR3 comprises 16 residues. This sample was included in a study of tumor-infiltrating lymphocytes in localized non-small cell lung cancer. Overall study context: Each patient gave resected tumor and non-adjacent uninvolved lung tissue. Points from the study as a whole: Only some patients had TCR sequencing, depending on available tissue. IM1 and IM2 tumors showed no difference in T-cell fraction. Different pieces of the same tissue went to different assays, confounding technical variation with intratumor heterogeneity.

This TCR came from a human donor with non-small cell lung cancer. The chain joins TRBV7-9 to TRBJ1-2; D might be TRBD1 (5 bases). The sample taken for sequencing was lung tumor tissue. The CDR3 is CASSPTLRGRGYGYTF. DNA for the CDR3: TGTGCCAGCAGCCCGACTCTTCGGGGCCGGGGCTATGGCTACACCTTC. Full variable domain (outside the CDR3, taken from reference TRBV7-9 and TRBJ1-2): DTGVSQNPRHKITKRGQNVTFRCDPISEHNRLYWYRQTLGQGPEFLTYFQNEAQLEKSRLLSDRFSAERPKGSFSTLEIQRTEQGDSAMYLCASSPTLRGRGYGYTFGSGTRLTVV.